These 7 T cell receptor beta chains came from one sample sequenced in a study of blood T cell repertoires in COVID-19. Using immunoSEQ multiplex PCR, the repertoire was profiled, and TCRdb retains in-frame clones only, with some absent. The sample includes more than 60,000 clones, more than 75% of them seen just once. Material for sequencing was peripheral blood. Source of these receptors: a man aged 55 to 70 with acute or convalescent COVID-19.

J is TRBJ2-1 and V is TRBV12-3 or TRBV12-4; D ambiguous. V shed 3 bases and J shed 3 bases, with 6 bases lying between them. The CDR3 sequence is 13 residues long. The DNA for the CDR3 is TGTGCCAGCAGTTTGGGCAGCTACAATGAGCAGTTCTTC. It is translated as CASSLGSYNEQFF.

The chain joins TRBV7-2 to TRBJ2-1, with 9 bases lining up with TRBD2. Per germline, CDR1 SGHTA and CDR2 FQGNSA. CDR3 length: 15 amino acids. With V trimmed by 1 base and J by 4 bases, 2 bases remained unmatched. CDR3 sequence: CASSLDLAGYNEQFF. As DNA, the CDR3 is TGTGCCAGCAGCTTAGATCTAGCGGGGTACAATGAGCAGTTCTTC.

The chain couples TRBV6-1 to TRBJ1-2; D call uncertain. Trimming took off 1 base at V and 5 bases at J, with 11 bases between the two ends. There are 14 residues in the CDR3. The germline CDR1 and CDR2 sequences are MNHNS and SASEGT. In DNA form, the CDR3 reads TGTGCCAGCAGTGAAGGGACTTATGCATATGGCTACACCTTC. It encodes CASSEGTYAYGYTF.

This chain links TRBV3-1 (or the pseudogene TRBV3-2) with TRBJ1-3; D remains ambiguous. CDR1 and CDR2 (germline): LGHDT, YNNKEL (reference sequence). This CDR3 region has 12 residues. Trimming stripped 6 bases from V and 2 bases from J, with 5 bases between. CDR3 nucleotide sequence: TGTGCCAGCAGAGCGCCTGGAAACACCATATATTTT. Residues: CASRAPGNTIYF.

This clone appeared a single time. The CDR3, as DNA: TGTGCCAGCGCCCGGACTAGCGGGGGAACCGAGCAGTACTTC. Its protein product is CASARTSGGTEQYF. The J gene is TRBJ2-7, the V gene TRBV14, with 13 bases that match TRBD2. Germline lookup yields CDR1 SGHDN and CDR2 FVKESK. CDR3 length equals 14 residues. Trimming removed 8 bases from V and 6 bases from J; junction bases left unmatched: 7. Together with reference TRBV14 and TRBJ2-7, the CDR3 gives the full variable domain: EAGVTQFPSHSVIEKGQTVTLRCDPISGHDNLYWYRRVMGKEIKFLLHFVKESKQDESGMPNNRFLAERTGGTYSTLKVQPAELEDSGVYFCASARTSGGTEQYFGPGTRLTVT.

V gene TRBV4-3 combines with J gene TRBJ1-1; possibly TRBD1 for D (6 bases). The germline gives CDR1 LGHNA, CDR2 YSLEER. Trimming cost V 0 bases and J 3 bases, with 11 bases left between them. The CDR3 totals 15 residues. The CDR3 DNA reads TGCGCCAGCAGCCAAGATCGGGGGGGGCACACTGAAGCTTTCTTT. Protein product: CASSQDRGGHTEAFF.

The chain is built from TRBV6-2 or TRBV6-3 and TRBJ1-2, with TRBD1 as a possible D gene (5 bases). The CDR3 length is 13 residues. Trimming removed 4 bases from V and 6 bases from J, with 12 bases in between. Germline V gene data show CDR1 as MNHEY and CDR2 as SVGEGT. Here the CDR3 reads CASSLAGYDGYTF. The DNA for the CDR3 is TGTGCCAGCAGTTTAGCAGGGTACGATGGCTACACCTTC.